A single sample is the source of the 18 T cell receptor beta chains below, sequenced in a study of blood T cell repertoires in COVID-19. Data came from immunoSEQ multiplex PCR; TCRdb stores just in-frame clones and leaves some out. The sample includes roughly 330,000 clones, about 89% seen only once; the top ten take roughly 6.5%. Sequencing was performed on peripheral blood. The source is a man younger than 30 who had recovered from COVID-19.

The sample holds one count of this clone. The chain has TRBV2 and TRBJ1-1, with TRBD1 identical over 11 bases. Germline V gene data show CDR1 as SNHLY and CDR2 as FYNNEI. CDR3 length: 18 residues. Germline trimming cut 4 bases from V and 11 bases from J; bases unmatched to any gene: 21. Written as DNA, the CDR3 is TGTGCCAGCAGTGGCTGGACAGGGGGCGTCGTATTATTTGACGGCGCTTTCTTT. Translating gives CASSGWTGGVVLFDGAFF.

This clone was detected only once. This sequence joins TRBV5-6 and TRBJ2-3; TRBD2 matches 11 bases. Trimming cost V 0 bases and J 2 bases; bases outside gene matches: 2. The length of the CDR3 is 16 residues. From germline, CDR1 is SGHDT and CDR2 YYEEEE. CDR3 sequence reads: CASSLGLAGTTDTQYF. CDR3 DNA: TGTGCCAGCAGCTTGGGACTAGCGGGAACCACAGATACGCAGTATTTT. Full variable domain (rest looked up from reference TRBV5-6 and TRBJ2-3): DAGVTQSPTHLIKTRGQQVTLRCSPKSGHDTVSWYQQALGQGPQFIFQYYEEEERQRGNFPDRFSGHQFPNYSSELNVNALLLGDSALYLCASSLGLAGTTDTQYFGPGTRLTVL.

This clone was picked up one time. The chain couples TRBV14 to TRBJ1-2, with a possible D match to TRBD1 (5 bases). Germline values: CDR1 SGHDN, CDR2 FVKESK. The CDR3 sequence is 16 residues long. V was clipped by 1 base and J by 0 bases, with 12 bases between them. The chain's CDR3 is CASSQVNQGTNYGYTF. CDR3 nucleotide sequence: TGTGCCAGCAGCCAAGTAAACCAGGGAACTAACTATGGCTACACCTTC. Combining the CDR3 with reference TRBV14 and TRBJ1-2 gives the whole variable domain EAGVTQFPSHSVIEKGQTVTLRCDPISGHDNLYWYRRVMGKEIKFLLHFVKESKQDESGMPNNRFLAERTGGTYSTLKVQPAELEDSGVYFCASSQVNQGTNYGYTFGSGTRLTVV.

In regard to this clone: Mismatch with germline at one junction end may stem from a read error. The chain joins TRBV7-7 to TRBJ2-5, with 7 bases lining up with TRBD1. The CDR3 has 13 amino acids. Germline loops: CDR1 SSHAT, CDR2 FNYEAQ (reference sequence). The CDR3 spells CASSWGQQETQYF. The CDR3 nucleotides are TGTGCTAGCAGCTGGGGACAGCAAGAGACCCAGTACTTC.

V is TRBV10-2 and J is TRBJ2-1, with 10 bases matching TRBD2. Germline-derived CDR1 and CDR2 are WSHSY and SAAADI. This CDR3 has 13 amino acids. Trimming removed 8 bases from V and 5 bases from J; junction bases left unmatched: 3. CDR3 protein: CASCLAGDNEQFF. The CDR3 nucleotides are TGCGCCAGCTGTCTAGCGGGAGACAATGAGCAGTTCTTC.

This chain links TRBV6-5 with TRBJ2-3, with a weak D call TRBD1 (5 bases). There are 14 residues in the CDR3. V shed 5 bases and J shed 4 bases, with 13 bases lying between them. The germline V gene has CDR1 MNHEY and CDR2 SVGAGI. The CDR3 DNA reads as TGTGCCAGCAGTCCAGGGTCGTCGGCAGATACGCAGTATTTT. Translation gives CASSPGSSADTQYF.

V is TRBV5-1 and J is TRBJ2-3, with 9 positions matching TRBD2. The CDR3 spans 17 residues. The germline V gene has CDR1 SGHRS and CDR2 YFSETQ. V shed 4 bases, J shed 6 bases, and the junction held 15 bases outside the gene matches. The DNA for the CDR3 is TGCGCCAGCAGCCCTATCAAAGAGCGGGGGGCATCTGATACGCAGTATTTT. It codes for CASSPIKERGASDTQYF.

The chain joins TRBV19 to TRBJ2-6, with a weak D call TRBD1 (6 bases). CDR1 is LNHDA and CDR2 is SQIVND in the germline V gene (reference sequence). The CDR3 covers 18 residues. Trimming cost V 3 bases and J 0 bases, with 15 bases left between them. In DNA form, the CDR3 reads TGTGCCAGTAGTATCAAAGGGGGTTTAAGCTCTGGGGCCAACGTCCTGACTTTC. Residues: CASSIKGGLSSGANVLTF.

V and J are TRBV6-5 and TRBJ2-2; D may be TRBD1 (6 bases). The CDR3 length is 12 residues. Trimming cost V 6 bases and J 6 bases, with 8 bases left between them. Germline values: CDR1 MNHEY, CDR2 SVGAGI. In DNA form, the CDR3 reads TGTGCCAGCAGCAGGGGACCCGGGGAGCTGTTTTTT. Residues: CASSRGPGELFF.

The chain couples TRBV11-2 to TRBJ1-2, with D tentatively TRBD1 (6 bases). Germline values: CDR1 SGHAT, CDR2 FQNNGV. The V end lost 4 bases, the J end lost 4 bases, and 13 bases lay between the germline ends. The CDR3 runs 14 residues. The CDR3 loop is CASSSSGHSYGYTF. CDR3 DNA sequence: TGTGCCAGCAGCTCCTCGGGACACTCCTATGGCTACACCTTC.

The CDR3 nucleotides read TGCGCCAGCAGTGAGCTTACAGGGGGCATTGAAAAACTGTTTTTT. This translates into CASSELTGGIEKLFF. The V and J genes are TRBV10-2 and TRBJ1-4; TRBD1 aligns across 9 bases. The CDR3 loop spans 15 amino acids. Looked up from germline, CDR1 is WSHSY and CDR2 is SAAADI. The J segment lost 7 bases and the V segment lost 2 bases, leaving 5 bases of the junction unmatched.

The chain recombines TRBV28 with TRBJ2-1, with TRBD2 matching over 9 bases. This CDR3 has 16 residues. The germline V gene has CDR1 MDHEN and CDR2 SYDVKM. Unmatched junction bases numbered 10, after V lost 3 bases and J lost 7 bases. CDR3 sequence: CASSFPAGGPGNEQFF. The DNA of the CDR3 is TGTGCCAGCAGTTTCCCCGCGGGAGGGCCGGGAAATGAGCAGTTCTTC.

This chain links TRBV4-1 with TRBJ1-6, with 8 bases matching TRBD1. The germline gives CDR1 MGHRA, CDR2 YSYEKL. This CDR3 region has 15 residues. The J segment lost 7 bases and the V segment lost 2 bases, leaving 4 bases of the junction unmatched. In nucleotides, the CDR3 is TGCGCCAGCAGCCAACAGGGGGCGGGGAATTCACCCCTCCACTTT. As protein: CASSQQGAGNSPLHF.

This sequence joins TRBV12-3 or TRBV12-4 and TRBJ1-1; a possible D gene is TRBD1 (6 bases). V was cut by 5 bases and J by 10 bases, with 14 bases left in between. This CDR3 has 12 residues. The CDR3 bases are TGTGCCAGCAGTAGAAGCGACAGGTCAGCTTTCTTT. It is translated as CASSRSDRSAFF.

This rearrangement joins TRBV27 to TRBJ2-7, with D possibly TRBD1 on 5 matching bases. CDR3 length: 15 amino acids. Germline CDR1 is MNHEY and CDR2 is SMNVEV (reference sequence). Trimming cost V 4 bases and J 1 base, with 14 bases left between them. The chain's CDR3 is CASSSPSRASYEQYF. The CDR3 region has the DNA TGTGCCAGCAGTTCCCCCAGCAGGGCATCCTACGAGCAGTACTTC.

In DNA form, the CDR3 reads TGTGCCAGCAGCGGACCGGGACTAGCTTTAGGTGAGCAGTTCTTC. Its protein is CASSGPGLALGEQFF. The chain couples TRBV9 to TRBJ2-1, with 9 bases aligning to TRBD2. From germline, CDR1 is SGDLS and CDR2 YYNGEE. The CDR3 has 15 residues. With 3 bases clipped from V and 9 bases from J, the junction kept 10 bases outside the gene matches. Together with reference TRBV9 and TRBJ2-1, the CDR3 gives the full variable domain: DSGVTQTPKHLITATGQRVTLRCSPRSGDLSVYWYQQSLDQGLQFLIQYYNGEERAKGNILERFSAQQFPDLHSELNLSSLELGDSALYFCASSGPGLALGEQFFGPGTRLTVL.

This clone showed up just once. The chain recombines TRBV19 with TRBJ2-1; a possible D gene is TRBD2 (5 bases). This CDR3 comprises 14 residues. The ends were cut back, 11 bases at V and 10 bases at J, with 24 bases in the middle. Germline assignment: CDR1 LNHDA and CDR2 SQIVND (reference sequence). The CDR3 spells CAPKVRASLEEQFF. CDR3 nucleotides: TGTGCCCCTAAGGTGAGGGCGTCGTTGGAAGAGCAGTTCTTC. Looking up the rest from reference TRBV19 and TRBJ2-1 gives the full variable domain: DGGITQSPKYLFRKEGQNVTLSCEQNLNHDAMYWYRQDPGQGLRLIYYSQIVNDFQKGDIAEGYSVSREKKESFPLTVTSAQKNPTAFYLCAPKVRASLEEQFFGPGTRLTVL.

The chain carries TRBV19 and TRBJ2-3, with 9 bases fitting TRBD1. There are 15 residues in the CDR3. From germline, CDR1 is LNHDA and CDR2 SQIVND (reference sequence). The V and J ends lost 3 bases and 1 base, in that order; junction bases with no gene match: 2. The CDR3 sequence: CASSMGQGRTDTQYF. The CDR3 bases are TGTGCCAGTAGTATGGGACAGGGCCGCACAGATACGCAGTATTTT.